Below, 9 T cell receptor beta chains from the same sample are listed, as sequenced in a study of shared clonotypes between healthy human individuals. This table comes from immunoSEQ multiplex PCR, and its TCRdb copy is limited to in-frame clones, with some not included. Found here are about 870,000 clones, about 92% of them singletons; the top ten hold about 24%. CD8 cells classed as naive were CD45RO-negative and positively selected for CCR7, excluding terminally differentiated effector memory CD45RA+ cells. The sample was naive CD8+ T cells sorted from blood. The receptors shown here come from a man aged 25-45 years in good health.

This sequence joins TRBV5-6 and TRBJ2-1; 13 nucleotides match TRBD2. J lost 6 bases, V lost 4 bases, and 10 bases had no gene match. Germline assignment: CDR1 SGHDT and CDR2 YYEEEE. This CDR3 has 17 residues. DNA for the CDR3: TGTGCCAGCAGCCTGGCGGGGACTAGCGGGATGGGCAATGAGCAGTTCTTC. This gives the protein CASSLAGTSGMGNEQFF. The full variable domain, in which reference TRBV5-6 and TRBJ2-1 provide the parts outside the CDR3, is DAGVTQSPTHLIKTRGQQVTLRCSPKSGHDTVSWYQQALGQGPQFIFQYYEEEERQRGNFPDRFSGHQFPNYSSELNVNALLLGDSALYLCASSLAGTSGMGNEQFFGPGTRLTVL.

This chain joins TRBV29-1 and TRBJ1-4; the match to TRBD1 covers 7 bases. This CDR3 comprises 14 residues. The germline gives CDR1 SQVTM, CDR2 ANQGSEA. V dropped 6 bases and J dropped 0; count of bases not matched to a gene: 4. CDR3 amino acids: CSVVQGPTNEKLFF. For the CDR3, the DNA is TGCAGCGTGGTACAGGGGCCAACTAATGAAAAACTGTTTTTT.

V is TRBV19 and J is TRBJ2-2, with D possibly called TRBD1 or TRBD2 (5 bases each). Between the trimmed V and J ends, which lost 8 bases and 1 base, there was a span of 14 bases. This CDR3 has 15 amino acids. Looked up from germline, CDR1 is LNHDA and CDR2 is SQIVND (reference sequence). The DNA for the CDR3 is TGTGCCAGTGCCCGTGGGACGGAGAACACCGGGGAGCTGTTTTTT. It yields the protein CASARGTENTGELFF.

Concerning this clone itself: This specimen includes other DNA sequences encoding the same CDR3. The chain recombines TRBV7-9 with TRBJ2-7, with D unclear. V was pared by 3 bases and J by 0 bases, with 9 bases between. The CDR3 consists of 14 residues. The germline gives CDR1 SEHNR, CDR2 FQNEAQ (reference sequence). CDR3 loop: CASSLVGSSYEQYF. The CDR3 DNA reads TGTGCCAGCAGCTTGGTGGGGTCCTCCTACGAGCAGTACTTC.

Remarks on this clone: This same CDR3 is encoded by further DNA sequences in the sample. This chain links TRBV7-9 with TRBJ2-5; no clear D. The CDR3 loop spans 11 amino acids. Germline CDR1 and CDR2: SEHNR and FQNEAQ (reference sequence). Trimming cost V 5 bases and J 5 bases, with 6 bases left between them. CDR3 loop: CASSREETQYF. For the CDR3, the DNA is TGTGCCAGCAGCAGAGAGGAGACCCAGTACTTC.

V gene TRBV6-4 combines with J gene TRBJ2-2; D possibly corresponds to TRBD2 (5 bases). The CDR3 contains 17 residues. V lost 7 bases and J lost 2, with 20 bases in between. Germline V gene lookup returns CDR1 MRHNA and CDR2 SNTAGT. This CDR3 is CASIVEGLTGNTGELFF. CDR3 nucleotides: TGTGCCAGCATCGTAGAGGGTCTAACGGGTAACACCGGGGAGCTGTTTTTT.

V and J are TRBV7-9 and TRBJ2-2, with 9 bases that match TRBD1. This CDR3 region has 15 residues. Germline V gene data show CDR1 as SEHNR and CDR2 as FQNEAQ (reference sequence). The V gene end was trimmed by 5 bases and the J gene end by 5 bases; junction bases not matched to a gene: 6. This CDR3 is CASSAGQGETGELFF. CDR3 DNA sequence: TGTGCCAGCAGCGCGGGACAGGGAGAAACCGGGGAGCTGTTTTTT. The full variable domain, with the rest looked up from reference TRBV7-9 and TRBJ2-2, is DTGVSQNPRHKITKRGQNVTFRCDPISEHNRLYWYRQTLGQGPEFLTYFQNEAQLEKSRLLSDRFSAERPKGSFSTLEIQRTEQGDSAMYLCASSAGQGETGELFFGEGSRLTVL.

The rearrangement links TRBV10-2 to TRBJ1-5; TRBD1 might be the D (5 bases). The germline V and J ends were trimmed by 6 bases and 5 bases, with 17 bases remaining between them. Looked up from germline, CDR1 is WSHSY and CDR2 is SAAADI. This CDR3 spans 15 amino acids. In DNA, the CDR3 is TGCGCCAGCAGACTAGGAGACAGTGCCGATCAGCCCCAGCATTTT. This sequence encodes CASRLGDSADQPQHF.

This clone was counted a single time. The chain links TRBV6-5 to TRBJ2-1, with 10 bases aligning to TRBD2. CDR1 MNHEY and CDR2 SVGAGI come from the germline V gene. J gave up 8 bases and V 5 bases, and 9 bases lay outside the gene matches. The CDR3 has 15 amino acids. Written as DNA, the CDR3 is TGTGCCAGCAGTGCCTCAGCGGGAGGGTTCTATGAGCAGTTCTTC. Translation: CASSASAGGFYEQFF.